The sequence of this T cell receptor beta chain was determined in a study of T cells after yellow fever vaccination. The study, taken as a whole, reports: A small share of clonotypes appeared in both CD4 and CD8 compartments.

The CDR3 runs 15 residues. Germline V gene sequence: CDR1 LNHNV, CDR2 YYDKDF (reference sequence). Trimming took off 0 bases at V and 10 bases at J, with 18 bases between the two ends. Details on this clonotype: Antigen: not known.

MiXCR, applied by TCRdb to the 5' RACE reads, yields one record per CDR3 protein. The sample carries approximately 550,000 distinct CDR3 sequences, approximately 13% recorded once. V is TRBV15 and J is TRBJ1-2; TRBD1 might be the D (5 bases). Specimen: PBMCs, collected on the day of the yellow fever booster vaccination. The sequence was obtained from a man aged 25 to 45 who received the YFV17D yellow fever vaccine. CDR3 sequence reads: CATSRDKGTSMDYTF. CDR3 bases: TGTGCCACCAGCAGAGATAAAGGGACGTCTATGGACTACACCTTC.